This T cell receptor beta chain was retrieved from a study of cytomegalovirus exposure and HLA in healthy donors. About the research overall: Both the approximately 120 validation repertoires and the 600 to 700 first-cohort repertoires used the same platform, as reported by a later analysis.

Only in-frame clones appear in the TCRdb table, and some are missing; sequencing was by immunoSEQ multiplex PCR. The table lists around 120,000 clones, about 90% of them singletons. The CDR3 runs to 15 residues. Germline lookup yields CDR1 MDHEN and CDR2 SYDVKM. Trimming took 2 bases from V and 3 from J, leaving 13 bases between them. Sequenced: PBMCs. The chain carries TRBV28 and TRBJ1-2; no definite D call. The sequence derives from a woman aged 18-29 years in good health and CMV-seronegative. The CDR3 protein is CASSLRERVHYGYTF. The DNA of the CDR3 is TGTGCCAGCAGTTTACGGGAGAGGGTCCACTATGGCTACACCTTC.